Listed here are 10 T cell receptor beta chains from one sample, sequenced in a study of shared clonotypes between healthy human individuals. Only in-frame clones appear in the TCRdb table, and some are missing; sequencing was by immunoSEQ multiplex PCR. The repertoire holds millions of clones, 90% to 95% seen once, with around 0.14% in the top ten. Sequencing was performed on naive CD4+ T cells sorted from blood. Subset specified: CD45RA+ positively selected. These receptors were collected from a young man in good health.

A note on this clone: Given a much more abundant clone one base away, this may be a read error. Other nucleotide sequences in the sample specify the same CDR3. J is TRBJ1-1 and V is TRBV6-4, with D unresolved. The CDR3 has 13 amino acids. Germline lookup yields CDR1 MRHNA and CDR2 SNTAGT. Between the trimmed V and J ends, which lost 3 bases and 1 base, there was a span of 6 bases. The CDR3 bases are TGTGCCAGCAGTGAAGAGGAGAACACTGAAGCTTTCTTT. Its translation is CASSEEENTEAFF.

The chain recombines TRBV27 with TRBJ1-4, with D possibly being TRBD1 (6 bases). The CDR3 runs 16 residues. Trimming removed 3 bases at V and 0 bases at J, with 11 bases between. From germline, CDR1 is MNHEY and CDR2 SMNVEV (reference sequence). DNA for the CDR3: TGTGCCAGCAGTTTCGGACAGACCTCAACTAATGAAAAACTGTTTTTT. Translation gives CASSFGQTSTNEKLFF. The full variable domain, completed using reference TRBV27 and TRBJ1-4, is EAQVTQNPRYLITVTGKKLTVTCSQNMNHEYMSWYRQDPGLGLRQIYYSMNVEVTDKGDVPEGYKVSRKEKRNFPLILESPSPNQTSLYFCASSFGQTSTNEKLFFGSGTQLSVL.

The chain links TRBV18 to TRBJ2-3; tentative D call: TRBD2 (6 bases). The CDR3 covers 17 residues. In germline, CDR1 is KGHSH, CDR2 LQKENI. V was shortened by 1 base and J by 12 bases, with 26 bases between the two germline ends. CDR3 DNA: TGTGCCAGCTCACCACTAATAACTAGCACAGATACGCAGGTTCAGTATTTT. Translated, it gives CASSPLITSTDTQVQYF.

This chain links TRBV7-2 with TRBJ1-4, with no clear D. V lost 5 bases and J lost 3, with 13 bases in between. The length of the CDR3 is 15 residues. CDR1 and CDR2 from the germline V gene are SGHTA and FQGNSA. For the CDR3, the DNA is TGTGCCAGCAGCCCCAACAAGGCCCCTAATGAAAAACTGTTTTTT. This encodes CASSPNKAPNEKLFF.

The sample holds a few counts of this clone. This rearrangement joins TRBV30 to TRBJ1-2; the match to TRBD1 covers 7 bases. Trimming took 2 bases from V and 9 from J; bases not matched to a gene: 6. CDR3 length equals 12 residues. Germline V gene data show CDR1 as GTSNPN and CDR2 as SVGIG (reference sequence). In DNA, the CDR3 is TGTGCCTGGAGTACCACAGGGGAGCGCTACACCTTC. Residues: CAWSTTGERYTF. The full variable domain, with the rest looked up from reference TRBV30 and TRBJ1-2, is SQTIHQWPATLVQPVGSPLSLECTVEGTSNPNLYWYRQAAGRGLQLLFYSVGIGQISSEVPQNLSASRPQDRQFILSSKKLLLSDSGFYLCAWSTTGERYTFGSGTRLTVV.

On this clone: This CDR3 is also generated by other DNA sequences in the sample. V gene TRBV30 combines with J gene TRBJ1-1, with D tentatively TRBD1 (5 bases). Per the germline V gene, CDR1 is GTSNPN and CDR2 is SVGIG (reference sequence). The CDR3 covers 13 residues. V dropped 2 bases and J dropped 1 base, with 8 bases sitting between them. DNA for the CDR3: TGTGCCTGGAGTCTGAGGGGGAACACTGAAGCTTTCTTT. Encoded protein: CAWSLRGNTEAFF. The whole variable domain, filled in from reference TRBV30 and TRBJ1-1, reads SQTIHQWPATLVQPVGSPLSLECTVEGTSNPNLYWYRQAAGRGLQLLFYSVGIGQISSEVPQNLSASRPQDRQFILSSKKLLLSDSGFYLCAWSLRGNTEAFFGQGTRLTVV.

This chain links TRBV4-1 with TRBJ1-2, with TRBD1 matching 10 bases. The V gene's germline CDR1 is MGHRA and CDR2 YSYEKL. V gave up 0 bases and J gave up 2 bases; unmatched junction bases: 3. The CDR3 covers 16 residues. Written as DNA, the CDR3 is TGCGCCAGCAGCCAAGAATCGGGACAGGGGAACTATGGCTACACCTTC. This codes for CASSQESGQGNYGYTF.

The chain employs TRBV15 and TRBJ2-3; D is unclear. Germline CDR1 LNHNV, CDR2 YYDKDF (reference sequence). This CDR3 spans 13 amino acids. V lost 3 bases and J 2 bases, leaving 6 bases between the germline ends. The CDR3 bases are TGTGCCACCAGCAGCCATCTCACAGATACGCAGTATTTT. Translation gives CATSSHLTDTQYF.

This clone was counted once. The chain uses TRBV27 and TRBJ1-6; 8 bases align to TRBD1. After removal of 3 bases from V and 5 bases from J, the junction contained 6 bases not matched to a gene. This CDR3 has 16 amino acids. Germline V gene sequence: CDR1 MNHEY, CDR2 SMNVEV (reference sequence). The CDR3 loop is CASSFQGAIHNSPLHF. CDR3 DNA: TGTGCCAGCAGTTTTCAGGGGGCGATCCATAATTCACCCCTCCACTTT.

This chain links TRBV9 with TRBJ2-7; TRBD2 matches at 7 bases. The CDR3 extends over 16 amino acids. Trimming cost V 3 bases and J 4 bases; bases outside gene matches: 13. Germline loops: CDR1 SGDLS, CDR2 YYNGEE. CDR3 sequence (DNA): TGTGCCAGCAGCGCTATAGAGGGCGGGAGTCGATACGAGCAGTACTTC. Amino acids: CASSAIEGGSRYEQYF.